This T cell receptor (beta chain) is from a study of T cells expressing NK-cell markers. Study as a whole: The study drew TCR beta repertoires from sorted CD3+CD56+NKG2C+, CD3+CD56+NKG2C- and CD3+CD56-NKG2C+ T cells. Serological testing identified most of the eight sequenced donors as HCMV-seropositive and one as seronegative. Study-wide points: Specificity for HCMV among expanded NKG2C+ T cell clones was not established.

With respect to this clonotype: Its matching antigen is unknown.

The CDR3 covers 15 residues. From germline, CDR1 is SNHLY and CDR2 FYNNEI. Generation of TCR beta cDNA was performed by 5'RACE template switching incorporating UMIs. Reanalyzing the 5' RACE reads, TCRdb keeps one entry per CDR3 protein, without DNA. The repertoire table contains about 170,000 distinct CDR3 sequences. The clonotype comes from a man aged 18 to 70 in good health. This sequence joins TRBV2 and TRBJ2-7; with no DNA, the TCRdb D assignment of TRBD2 cannot be verified. The sequenced sample consisted of blood T cells: a sorted CD56 or NKG2C T cell subset, CD4+ or CD8+ T cells, or bulk PBMC T cells (not recorded which). The CDR3 sequence is CASSEEFGGSYEQYF.